This TCR beta chain was recovered during a study of blood T cell repertoires in COVID-19. Losses at the gene ends were 0 bases for V and 3 bases for J; bases not matched to a gene: 4. The CDR3 runs to 18 residues. This clone appeared a single time. The protocol was immunoSEQ multiplex PCR, while the TCRdb copy is restricted to in-frame clones and leaves out a portion. The top ten hold approximately 9% of the sample, which has around 140,000 clones, roughly 80% seen once. Sequencing was done on a sample of peripheral blood. The V and J genes are TRBV23-1 and TRBJ2-1; TRBD2 matches at 14 bases. TRBV23-1 is given ORF status, its function remaining uncertain. The clonotype was recovered from a woman aged 50 to 60 with active or convalescent COVID-19. The CDR3 bases are TGCGCCAGCAGTCAATCTGGACTAGCGGGGGGAGTCTACAATGAGCAGTTCTTC. This encodes CASSQSGLAGGVYNEQFF.